These T cell receptor beta chains were read from a single sample in a study of blood T cell repertoires in COVID-19. This table comes from immunoSEQ multiplex PCR, and its TCRdb copy is limited to in-frame clones, with some not included. Of about 330,000 clones listed, 88% are singletons. The sample consisted of peripheral blood. These receptors originate from a woman in her 50s with active or convalescent COVID-19. The CDR3 runs from the conserved cysteine through the conserved F or W. The D gene is left open where the match is weak. Some rows mark clone size as missing; the rest say once, few, many or name a class of expanded clone.

>TRBJ1-2|13|-|-|TRBV3-1/TRBV3-2
CASSQLSGGGYTF
TGTGCCAGCAGCCAACTTAGCGGGGGTGGCTACACCTTC
>TRBJ2-3|15|TRBD1|-|TRBV11-2
CASSSPGTGGDTQYF
TGTGCCAGCAGCTCACCCGGGACAGGGGGCGATACGCAGTATTTT
>TRBJ2-1|12|TRBD2|-|TRBV6-5
CASSTPSGDGFF
TGTGCCAGCAGTACCCCTAGCGGGGATGGGTTCTTC
>TRBJ1-3|14|TRBD1|-|TRBV2
CASRTGFSGNTIYF
TGTGCCAGCCGGACAGGTTTCTCTGGAAACACCATATATTTT
>TRBJ1-2|21|TRBD1|-|TRBV18
CASSPMDRATEDGQGNYGYTF
TGTGCCAGCTCACCAATGGACAGGGCAACTGAGGATGGACAGGGCAACTATGGCTACACCTTC
>TRBJ2-5|14|TRBD1|-|TRBV12-5
CASGVTGGGETQYF
TGTGCTAGTGGGGTGACAGGGGGCGGGGAGACCCAGTACTTC
>TRBJ1-5|16|-|-|TRBV19
CASSTPRDISNQPQHF
TGTGCCAGTAGTACCCCTAGGGACATTAGCAATCAGCCCCAGCATTTT
>TRBJ1-1|14|TRBD1|-|TRBV27
CASSFNQDRGAFRF
TGTGCCAGCAGTTTCAATCAGGACAGGGGCGCCTTCAGATTT
>TRBJ2-3|19|-|-|TRBV7-2
CASSLVDTGTVLSGDTQYF
TGTGCCAGCAGCTTAGTGGACACCGGGACAGTTCTTAGCGGAGATACGCAGTATTTT
>TRBJ2-3|17|TRBD1|once|TRBV11-3
CASSLAGQGERTDTQYF
TGTGCCAGCAGCTTAGCAGGACAGGGGGAGAGGACAGATACGCAGTATTTT
>TRBJ2-7|18|-|few|TRBV4-3
CASSQETKVRTSGDEQYF
TGCGCCAGCAGCCAAGAGACGAAGGTAAGGACTTCAGGGGACGAGCAGTACTTC
>TRBJ2-7|15|TRBD2|-|TRBV19
CASSMKGLAGDEQYF
TGTGCCAGTAGTATGAAGGGACTAGCGGGAGATGAGCAGTACTTC
>TRBJ1-3|13|-|-|TRBV29-1
CSVTGPSGNTIYF
TGCAGCGTTACAGGGCCCTCTGGAAACACCATATATTTT
>TRBJ1-2|16|-|-|TRBV7-2
CASITPGGGTNYGYTF
TGTGCCAGCATCACCCCCGGGGGTGGGACCAACTATGGCTACACCTTC
>TRBJ2-7|16|-|-|TRBV2
CASSASTGRSSYEQYF
TGTGCCAGCAGTGCATCGACAGGGAGGAGCTCCTACGAGCAGTACTTC
>TRBJ2-1|12|-|-|TRBV19
CASSTQSDEQFF
TGTGCCAGTAGCACCCAGAGCGATGAGCAGTTCTTC
>TRBJ1-5|12|-|-|TRBV19
CASSRGGQPQHF
TGTGCCAGTAGTCGGGGGGGTCAGCCCCAGCATTTT
>TRBJ1-5|14|-|once|TRBV10-3
CAISEGRGHQPQHF
TGTGCCATCAGTGAGGGCAGGGGCCATCAGCCCCAGCATTTT
>TRBJ1-4|15|TRBD1|-|TRBV6-5
CASRGGTATNEKLFF
TGTGCCAGCAGGGGTGGGACAGCAACTAATGAAAAACTGTTTTTT
>TRBJ1-5|14|TRBD1|-|TRBV30
CAWSHRGPNQPQHF
TGTGCCTGGAGTCACAGGGGGCCCAATCAGCCCCAGCATTTT
>TRBJ1-5|19|-|once|TRBV5-6
CASSLGSGEQVNSNQPQHF
TGTGCCAGCAGCTTGGGCAGCGGGGAACAGGTAAATAGCAATCAGCCCCAGCATTTT
>TRBJ2-2|14|TRBD1|-|TRBV20-1
CSASRTGDAGELFF
TGCAGTGCTAGTCGGACAGGGGATGCCGGGGAGCTGTTTTTT
>TRBJ2-7|16|-|-|TRBV11-2
CASSLDVEGPGYEQYF
TGTGCCAGCAGCTTAGATGTGGAGGGGCCGGGCTACGAGCAGTACTTC
>TRBJ2-6|23|TRBD1|once|TRBV3-1/TRBV3-2
CASSQDFRPGQVLMISGANVLTF
TGTGCCAGCAGCCAAGATTTTCGCCCGGGACAGGTTCTTATGATCTCTGGGGCCAACGTCCTGACTTTC
>TRBJ2-1|16|TRBD2|-|TRBV19
CASSAPGLAVYNEQFF
TGTGCCAGTAGTGCCCCCGGACTAGCGGTTTACAATGAGCAGTTCTTC
>TRBJ1-4|16|-|-|TRBV5-1
CASSLAAGATNEKLFF
TGCGCCAGCAGCTTGGCGGCAGGGGCAACTAATGAAAAACTGTTTTTT
>TRBJ2-7|14|-|once|TRBV6-5
CASSGRTEGYEQYF
TGTGCCAGCTCCGGAAGGACGGAGGGTTACGAGCAGTACTTC
>TRBJ2-1|13|TRBD2|-|TRBV6-1
CASSRTSDNEQFF
TGTGCCAGCAGTCGGACTAGCGACAATGAGCAGTTCTTC
>TRBJ2-2|13|TRBD1|-|TRBV6-1
CATNRGLSGELFF
TGTGCCACAAACAGGGGGCTGTCCGGGGAGCTGTTTTTT
>TRBJ1-5|14|-|-|TRBV19
CASNLDSLNQPQHF
TGTGCCAGTAATTTGGACAGCCTTAATCAGCCCCAGCATTTT
>TRBJ2-1|14|-|-|TRBV5-4
CASSSVSSYNEQFF
TGTGCCAGCAGTTCTGTGAGCTCCTACAATGAGCAGTTCTTC
>TRBJ1-1|15|-|-|TRBV2
CASRYWSGEATEAFF
TGTGCCAGCAGGTACTGGTCGGGGGAGGCCACTGAAGCTTTCTTT
>TRBJ1-2|11|TRBD1|-|TRBV5-6
CASGTGYGYTF
TGTGCCAGCGGGACAGGGTATGGCTACACCTTC
>TRBJ2-2|19|TRBD2|-|TRBV7-2
CASSLVPYSGGAVTGELFF
TGTGCCAGCAGCTTAGTTCCTTATAGCGGGGGGGCCGTCACCGGGGAGCTGTTTTTT
>TRBJ1-2|15|-|-|TRBV3-1/TRBV3-2
CASSRTGIANYGYTF
TGTGCCAGCAGCCGAACAGGTATAGCTAACTATGGCTACACCTTC
>TRBJ1-1|16|TRBD1|-|TRBV5-8
CASSRPGTGERGEAFF
TGTGCCAGCTCCCGTCCCGGGACAGGGGAGCGGGGTGAAGCTTTCTTT
>TRBJ2-3|15|TRBD2|-|TRBV6-5
CASSYLSGIRDTQYF
TGTGCCAGCAGTTACCTTAGCGGGATCCGAGATACGCAGTATTTT
>TRBJ2-1|11|-|-|TRBV10-3
CATETSVEQFF
TGTGCCACGGAGACGAGTGTTGAGCAGTTCTTC
>TRBJ1-5|14|-|once|TRBV6-5
CASSYEKSGQPQHF
TGTGCCAGCAGTTACGAGAAATCGGGTCAGCCCCAGCATTTT
>TRBJ1-4|16|-|-|TRBV7-2
CASSPGGQTLNEKLFF
TGTGCCAGCAGCCCAGGTGGACAGACTCTTAATGAAAAACTGTTTTTT
>TRBJ1-4|14|-|-|TRBV2
CASRQGVVREKLFF
TGTGCCAGCAGGCAGGGCGTCGTGAGGGAAAAACTGTTTTTT
>TRBJ2-5|13|TRBD2|-|TRBV6-6
CASSYGLARTQYF
TGTGCCAGCAGTTATGGACTAGCGCGGACCCAGTACTTC
>TRBJ1-2|13|-|-|TRBV10-2
CASVPGGDDGYTF
TGCGCCAGCGTCCCGGGCGGGGACGATGGCTACACCTTC
>TRBJ2-3|11|-|few|TRBV7-9
CASSLGRDFAF
TGTGCCAGCAGCTTGGGCCGGGACTTCGCTTTT
>TRBJ2-1|15|TRBD2|-|TRBV4-1
CASSPSAGGYNEQFF
TGCGCCAGCAGTCCCTCCGCGGGGGGTTACAATGAGCAGTTCTTC
>TRBJ2-1|18|TRBD2|-|TRBV27
CASGPGTSGRGSYNEQFF
TGTGCCAGCGGACCCGGGACTAGCGGGAGGGGCTCCTACAATGAGCAGTTCTTC
>TRBJ1-1|21|-|-|TRBV4-2
CASSRIPPSRRSTGPMGEAFF
TGTGCCAGCAGCCGAATCCCGCCGAGTAGGAGGAGTACCGGGCCAATGGGTGAAGCTTTCTTT
>TRBJ2-3|16|TRBD2|-|TRBV19
CASSIVFAGGTDTQYF
TGTGCCAGTAGTATAGTCTTTGCGGGAGGGACAGATACGCAGTATTTT
>TRBJ2-7|14|-|-|TRBV6-6
CASSPQANSYEQYF
TGTGCCAGCAGTCCACAGGCGAACTCCTACGAGCAGTACTTC
>TRBJ1-2|14|-|-|TRBV12-5
CASAPLGPAYGYTF
TGTGCTAGTGCCCCGCTGGGCCCAGCATATGGCTACACCTTC
>TRBJ2-3|16|-|-|TRBV9
CASSVAPGLNTDTQYF
TGTGCCAGCAGCGTAGCACCGGGACTCAACACAGATACGCAGTATTTT
>TRBJ1-2|11|-|few|TRBV20-1
CSSYPHMGYTF
TGCAGTTCTTACCCACACATGGGCTACACCTTC
>TRBJ2-7|14|TRBD1|once|TRBV30
CAWSVGQGAYEQYF
TGTGCCTGGAGTGTTGGGCAGGGGGCCTACGAGCAGTACTTC
>TRBJ2-5|14|-|-|TRBV27
CASSKLDALETQYF
TGTGCCAGCAGCAAACTAGATGCCCTAGAGACCCAGTACTTC
>TRBJ2-1|16|TRBD1|-|TRBV24-1
CATSDSGQGVVNEQFF
TGTGCCACCAGTGATTCGGGACAGGGGGTAGTCAATGAGCAGTTCTTC
>TRBJ1-1|15|-|-|TRBV9
CASSLNHRADTEAFF
TGTGCCAGCAGCCTGAACCACAGGGCGGACACTGAAGCTTTCTTT
>TRBJ2-3|14|-|once|TRBV3-1/TRBV3-2
CASSQVGDSDTQYF
TGTGCCAGCAGCCAAGTGGGTGACTCAGATACGCAGTATTTT
>TRBJ2-7|16|-|once|TRBV4-1
CASSQEVGWTTGEQYF
TGCGCCAGCAGCCAAGAGGTTGGGTGGACCACGGGGGAGCAGTACTTC
>TRBJ1-2|16|TRBD1|-|TRBV14
CASSPVTGVASYGYTF
TGTGCCAGCAGCCCAGTAACAGGGGTGGCCTCCTATGGCTACACCTTC
>TRBJ1-2|15|-|-|TRBV6-6
CASSSIDSANYGYTF
TGTGCCAGCAGCTCAATCGACAGCGCGAACTATGGCTACACCTTC